The 32 T cell receptor beta chains given below trace back to one sample, sequenced in a study of cytotoxic CD8 clonotypes in ibrutinib-treated CLL. The table came from immunoSEQ multiplex PCR; TCRdb's copy has only in-frame clones and leaves some out. The sample lists 55,000 to 80,000 clones; 90% were seen once. Specimen: PBMCs, collected after 12 months of ibrutinib treatment. The receptor source for this set is a human donor with chronic lymphocytic leukemia.

This clone was seen just once. The CDR3 DNA is TGTGCCAGCAGTTCGGACAGGGGATCGACTGAAGCTTTCTTT. Translated: CASSSDRGSTEAFF. The chain recombines TRBV2 with TRBJ1-1; 9 positions agree with TRBD1. The CDR3 runs to 14 residues. Germline CDR1 and CDR2: SNHLY and FYNNEI. The junction had 6 bases not matched to a gene; V was cut back by 5 bases and J by 5 bases.

With respect to this clone: Sequence at one end of the junction differs from germline and may be a read error. Other DNA sequences in the same sample also yield this CDR3. J is TRBJ1-1 and V is TRBV6-1, with D unresolved. The CDR3 contains 13 residues. The germline CDR1 and CDR2 sequences are MNHNS and SASEGT. The CDR3 is CASSLRLNTEAFF. DNA of the CDR3: TGTGCCAGCAGCCTCAGGTTGAACACTGAGGCTTTCTTT.

The gene calls are TRBV6-5 and TRBJ1-2; TRBD1 matches at 8 bases. This CDR3 comprises 15 residues. Germline CDR1 and CDR2: MNHEY and SVGAGI. J lost 2 bases, V lost 6 bases, and 8 bases had no gene match. CDR3: CASRDTGGGNYGYTF. The CDR3 coding sequence is TGTGCCAGCAGGGACACAGGGGGGGGAAACTATGGCTACACCTTC.

Worth noting for this clone: At one end the junction does not follow the germline gene, possibly because of a read error. V usage is TRBV28 and J usage is TRBJ1-5; D gene unclear. Germline V gene data show CDR1 as MDHEN and CDR2 as SYDVKM. CDR3 size: 12 residues. CDR3 sequence reads: CASKIQEQPRHF. The CDR3 DNA is TGTGCCAGCAAAATTCAGGAACAGCCCCGGCATTTT.

The genes are TRBV7-8 and TRBJ2-5; 8 bases fit TRBD1. V lost 5 bases and J lost 5; bases outside the gene matches: 10. CDR3 length: 15 residues. Germline assignment: CDR1 SGHVS and CDR2 FQNEAQ. This chain's CDR3 is CASSLRTGSRETQYF. The CDR3 DNA reads TGTGCCAGCAGCCTGAGGACAGGGTCTAGGGAGACCCAGTACTTC.

The chain recombines TRBV7-9 with TRBJ2-2, with D tentatively TRBD2 (6 bases). V lost 5 bases, J lost 5 bases, and 18 bases lay in between. The CDR3 totals 16 residues. The V gene's germline CDR1 is SEHNR and CDR2 FQNEAQ (reference sequence). The chain's CDR3 is CASSPPRGFNTGELFF. The CDR3 DNA is TGTGCCAGCAGCCCTCCCCGGGGGTTTAATACCGGGGAGCTGTTTTTT.

The chain links TRBV9 to TRBJ1-3; no clear D. In germline, CDR1 is SGDLS, CDR2 YYNGEE. The CDR3 covers 13 residues. Trimming pared 0 bases from V and 4 bases from J, leaving 5 bases between. The CDR3 region is CASSVVEGNTIYF. CDR3 nucleotides: TGTGCCAGCAGCGTAGTAGAGGGAAACACCATATATTTT.

This clone was recorded once. CDR3 amino acids: CASSYLAGGDNEQFF. The DNA for the CDR3 is TGCGCCAGCAGCTACCTAGCGGGGGGCGACAATGAGCAGTTCTTC. The chain is built from TRBV5-1 and TRBJ2-1, with TRBD2 identical over 11 bases. The CDR3 has 15 amino acids. Trimming cost V 3 bases and J 5 bases; bases outside gene matches: 4. Looked up from germline, CDR1 is SGHRS and CDR2 is YFSETQ. Full variable domain (remainder filled in from reference TRBV5-1 and TRBJ2-1): KAGVTQTPRYLIKTRGQQVTLSCSPISGHRSVSWYQQTPGQGLQFLFEYFSETQRNKGNFPGRFSGRQFSNSRSEMNVSTLELGDSALYLCASSYLAGGDNEQFFGPGTRLTVL.

This chain connects TRBV2 to TRBJ1-3; a possible D gene is TRBD1 (5 bases). Per the germline V gene, CDR1 is SNHLY and CDR2 is FYNNEI. CDR3 length equals 15 residues. Trimming shortened V by 6 bases and J by 4 bases, and 16 bases separated the two germline ends. The CDR3 sequence is CASRREGLGGNTIYF. DNA for the CDR3: TGTGCCAGCAGAAGAGAGGGGCTAGGAGGAAACACCATATATTTT.

In this sample, this clone turned up a few times. The CDR3 DNA reads TGCGCCAGCAGTGGACAGGGGGTAGGGGAGCAGTACTTC. It encodes CASSGQGVGEQYF. The chain employs TRBV10-1 and TRBJ2-7; 9 bases agree with TRBD1. Trimming at V came to 4 bases and at J to 7 bases, leaving 5 bases not matched to a gene. The CDR3 spans 13 residues. Germline CDR1 WNHNN, CDR2 SYGVQD (reference sequence).

The V gene is TRBV28, the J gene TRBJ2-7; TRBD2 aligns across 7 bases. CDR3 length: 15 residues. V was pared by 4 bases and J by 7 bases, with 13 bases of the junction left unmatched. Germline V gene lookup returns CDR1 MDHEN and CDR2 SYDVKM. The CDR3 nucleotides are TGTGCCAGCAGTTCCCGGCAGCGGGGCCCGGGTGAGCAGTACTTC. Protein sequence: CASSSRQRGPGEQYF.

The chain is built from TRBV19 and TRBJ1-5, with D tentatively TRBD1 (6 bases). Germline V gene lookup returns CDR1 LNHDA and CDR2 SQIVND (reference sequence). Trimming took off 5 bases at V and 0 bases at J, with 14 bases between the two ends. This CDR3 has 16 amino acids. CDR3 loop: CASSSQGRTSNQPQHF. Written as DNA, the CDR3 is TGTGCCAGTAGTTCCCAGGGGAGGACTAGCAATCAGCCCCAGCATTTT.

The rearrangement links TRBV5-1 to TRBJ1-4; D gene unclear. V lost 4 bases and J lost 0, with 10 bases in between. The CDR3 is 15 residues long. Germline V gene data show CDR1 as SGHRS and CDR2 as YFSETQ. CDR3 nucleotides: TGCGCCAGCAGCCTCAAGGATCCAACTAATGAAAAACTGTTTTTT. It codes for CASSLKDPTNEKLFF. Based on the CDR3 plus reference TRBV5-1 and TRBJ1-4, the full variable domain is KAGVTQTPRYLIKTRGQQVTLSCSPISGHRSVSWYQQTPGQGLQFLFEYFSETQRNKGNFPGRFSGRQFSNSRSEMNVSTLELGDSALYLCASSLKDPTNEKLFFGSGTQLSVL.

The chain joins TRBV7-9 to TRBJ1-4; no reliable D call. Trimming stripped 1 base from V and 7 bases from J, with 10 bases between. CDR1 and CDR2 from the germline V gene are SEHNR and FQNEAQ (reference sequence). The CDR3 loop spans 14 amino acids. Here the CDR3 reads CASSLGAFREKLFF. CDR3 in DNA: TGTGCCAGCAGCTTAGGGGCCTTCCGTGAAAAACTGTTTTTT.

The rearrangement uses TRBV7-3 and TRBJ2-1; D is undetermined. The CDR3 sequence is 16 residues long. V was cut by 1 base and J by 0 bases, with 10 bases left in between. Germline V gene data show CDR1 as SGHTA and CDR2 as FQGTGA. The CDR3 is CASSLMALSSYNEQFF. DNA of the CDR3: TGTGCCAGCAGCTTAATGGCTTTAAGCTCCTACAATGAGCAGTTCTTC.

The chain recombines TRBV5-4 with TRBJ2-3; D is undetermined. Germline CDR1 reads SGHNT; CDR2 reads YYREEE (reference sequence). The CDR3 runs 13 residues. Trimming shortened V by 0 bases and J by 0 bases, and 2 bases separated the two germline ends. This CDR3 is CASSLASTDTQYF. CDR3 sequence (DNA): TGTGCCAGCAGCTTGGCCAGCACAGATACGCAGTATTTT.

The chain uses TRBV30 and TRBJ1-1; D is uncertain. Trimming pared 3 bases from V and 5 bases from J, leaving 7 bases between. Looked up from germline, CDR1 is GTSNPN and CDR2 is SVGIG (reference sequence). This CDR3 is 11 amino acids long. In DNA, the CDR3 is TGTGCCTGGAGCGTGGGAACTGAAGCTTTCTTT. It codes for CAWSVGTEAFF.

The genes are TRBV15 and TRBJ2-7; 8 bases are a match to TRBD1. Germline lookup yields CDR1 LNHNV and CDR2 YYDKDF (reference sequence). The CDR3 has 15 residues. The V gene end was trimmed by 1 base and the J gene end by 6 bases; junction bases not matched to a gene: 8. CDR3 residues: CATSRVQGANSEQYF. The CDR3 DNA is TGTGCCACCAGCAGAGTTCAGGGGGCAAATTCCGAGCAGTACTTC.

As concerns this clone: Other DNA sequences from this sample encode an identical CDR3 as well. The genes are TRBV7-9 and TRBJ2-2; unclear D gene. The CDR3 totals 14 residues. Deletions cut 0 bases from V and 9 bases from J, with 11 bases between. The germline CDR1 and CDR2 sequences are SEHNR and FQNEAQ (reference sequence). In nucleotides, the CDR3 is TGTGCCAGCAGCTTAGCCCCGGTGGATCGGGAGCTGTTTTTT. Protein product: CASSLAPVDRELFF.

The chain combines TRBV10-3 with TRBJ1-2, with 12 bases lining up with TRBD1. After removal of 5 bases from V and 7 bases from J, the junction contained 8 bases not matched to a gene. Germline V CDR1 and CDR2: ENHRY, SYGVKD. The CDR3 consists of 15 residues. CDR3 DNA: TGTGCCATCAGTAGGGGGACAGGGGGCGCAGGTGGCTACACCTTC. This gives the protein CAISRGTGGAGGYTF.

The chain employs TRBV7-3 and TRBJ2-2; D is unclear. The germline V and J ends were trimmed by 3 bases and 2 bases, with 7 bases remaining between them. Germline assignment: CDR1 SGHTA and CDR2 FQGTGA. The CDR3 covers 14 residues. CDR3 nucleotides: TGTGCCAGCAGCTTCTTAGTTAACACCGGGGAGCTGTTTTTT. Its translation is CASSFLVNTGELFF. The whole variable domain, remainder taken from reference TRBV7-3 and TRBJ2-2, is GAGVSQTPSNKVTEKGKYVELRCDPISGHTALYWYRQSLGQGPEFLIYFQGTGAADDSGLPNDRFFAVRPEGSVSTLKIQRTERGDSAVYLCASSFLVNTGELFFGEGSRLTVL.

This clone appeared a single time. The V and J genes are TRBV11-2 and TRBJ2-3; 10 bases map to TRBD2. The V segment lost 3 bases and the J segment 1 base; nucleotides outside the gene matches: 7. This CDR3 has 17 residues. Germline CDR1 is SGHAT and CDR2 is FQNNGV. The chain's CDR3 is CASSFNRAGGGTDTQYF. As DNA, the CDR3 is TGTGCCAGCAGCTTCAACCGAGCGGGAGGGGGCACAGATACGCAGTATTTT.

The chain couples TRBV30 to TRBJ1-4, with no clear D. This CDR3 is built from 16 residues. V was trimmed by 2 bases and J by 3 bases, leaving 16 bases between them. Germline CDR1 reads GTSNPN; CDR2 reads SVGIG (reference sequence). The CDR3 nucleotides are TGTGCCTGGAGTACGAGAGGAAGGACCTCTAATGAAAAACTGTTTTTT. This sequence encodes CAWSTRGRTSNEKLFF.

This clone came up once. This chain uses TRBV19 with TRBJ2-3; D gene ambiguous. Germline assignment: CDR1 LNHDA and CDR2 SQIVND (reference sequence). The length of the CDR3 is 11 residues. The V and J ends lost 8 bases and 3 bases respectively, with 6 bases between them. For the CDR3, the DNA is TGTGCCAGTTCCCTAACAGATACGCAGTATTTT. Encoded protein: CASSLTDTQYF.

The genes are TRBV29-1 and TRBJ2-1; weak D call: TRBD1 (5 bases). V was clipped by 7 bases and J by 5 bases, with 15 bases between them. The CDR3 consists of 13 residues. Germline V gene lookup returns CDR1 SQVTM and CDR2 ANQGSEA. As DNA, the CDR3 is TGCAGCGCCATTGACAGAATCAACAATGAGCAGTTCTTC. This codes for CSAIDRINNEQFF.

V is TRBV5-1 and J is TRBJ2-1; 9 bases are a match to TRBD2. There are 14 residues in the CDR3. The germline V gene encodes CDR1 SGHRS and CDR2 YFSETQ. CDR3 bases: TGCGCTACTGCCGGCGGGAGGGCCCATGATGAGCAGTTCTTC. This gives the protein CATAGGRAHDEQFF.

The rearrangement uses TRBV28 and TRBJ1-5; D call uncertain. Germline CDR1 MDHEN, CDR2 SYDVKM. This CDR3 is built from 15 residues. Trimming took off 3 bases at V and 6 bases at J, with 15 bases between the two ends. The CDR3 is CASSFEGKGSQPQHF. In DNA form, the CDR3 reads TGTGCCAGCAGTTTTGAAGGAAAGGGTAGTCAGCCCCAGCATTTT.

V and J are TRBV19 and TRBJ2-1; 9 positions match TRBD1. Germline V CDR1 and CDR2: LNHDA, SQIVND (reference sequence). The trim removed 3 bases at V and 6 bases at J, leaving 15 bases unmatched. This CDR3 contains 18 residues. The CDR3, as DNA: TGTGCCAGTAGTATGGACCCAGGGACAGGGTCCGGGAGCAATGAGCAGTTCTTC. As protein: CASSMDPGTGSGSNEQFF.

This chain joins TRBV7-3 and TRBJ1-2, with D unresolved. Deletions cut 2 bases from V and 4 bases from J, with 5 bases between. The CDR3 is 12 amino acids. Germline assignment: CDR1 SGHTA and CDR2 FQGTGA. CDR3 nucleotides: TGTGCCAGCAGCTTACACGGCTATGGCTACACCTTC. Translating gives CASSLHGYGYTF.

The V and J genes are TRBV29-1 and TRBJ2-7; D tentatively fits TRBD1 or TRBD2 (5 bases each). The CDR3 is 14 amino acids. Germline CDR1 and CDR2: SQVTM and ANQGSEA. V lost 6 bases, J lost 3 bases, and 18 bases lay in between. The CDR3 nucleotides read TGCAGCGTCTCACGGGGCGTTGGAAACTACGAGCAGTACTTC. Translated: CSVSRGVGNYEQYF.

The rearrangement joins TRBV9 to TRBJ1-4, with TRBD1 as a possible D gene (5 bases). This CDR3 has 16 residues. V was cut by 4 bases and J by 8 bases, with 21 bases left in between. Germline V gene lookup returns CDR1 SGDLS and CDR2 YYNGEE. CDR3 DNA: TGTGCCAGCAGCCCCTCCGAGAGTCAGGGTTACGAAAAACTGTTTTTT. The encoded protein is CASSPSESQGYEKLFF.

Comment on this clone: Other nucleotide sequences from this sample produce the same CDR3. J is TRBJ2-5 and V is TRBV5-1; D is ambiguous. Germline assignment: CDR1 SGHRS and CDR2 YFSETQ. Trimming left V 4 bases short and J 2 bases short, with 6 bases between. This CDR3 has 12 amino acids. This chain's CDR3 is CASSPDQETQYF. The CDR3, as DNA: TGCGCCAGCAGCCCGGATCAAGAGACCCAGTACTTC.